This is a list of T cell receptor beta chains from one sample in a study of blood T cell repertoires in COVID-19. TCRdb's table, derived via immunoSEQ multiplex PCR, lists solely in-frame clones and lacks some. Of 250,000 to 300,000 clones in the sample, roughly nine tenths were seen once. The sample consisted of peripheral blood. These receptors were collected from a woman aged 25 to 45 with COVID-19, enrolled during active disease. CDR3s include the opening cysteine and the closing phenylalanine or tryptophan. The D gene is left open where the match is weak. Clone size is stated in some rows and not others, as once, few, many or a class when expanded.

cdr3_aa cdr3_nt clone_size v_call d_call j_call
CASSLGAKGNQPQHF TGTGCCAGCAGCTTAGGGGCTAAGGGGAATCAGCCCCAGCATTTT - TRBV13 - TRBJ1-5
CASSQRGQGHHGYTF TGTGCCAGCAGCCAGCGGGGACAGGGGCACCATGGCTACACCTTC - TRBV3-1/TRBV3-2 TRBD1 TRBJ1-2
CASTSLGGASTDTQYF TGTGCCAGCACATCCCTGGGGGGGGCTAGCACAGATACGCAGTATTTT - TRBV5-8 - TRBJ2-3
CASSHDRVSPLHF TGTGCCAGCAGCCACGACAGGGTTTCACCCCTCCACTTT once TRBV7-9 TRBD1 TRBJ1-6
CASSRTRERSTEAFF TGCGCCAGCAGCCGAACGCGGGAGAGGAGTACTGAAGCTTTCTTT - TRBV5-1 - TRBJ1-1
CASSLTGYEQYF TGTGCCAGCAGTTTAACTGGTTACGAGCAGTACTTC - TRBV28 - TRBJ2-7
CASPDRASGYTF TGTGCCAGCCCTGACAGGGCGTCAGGCTACACCTTC - TRBV13 TRBD1 TRBJ1-2
CASSVVPAATYEQYF TGTGCCAGCAGCGTAGTCCCAGCGGCTACTTACGAGCAGTACTTC - TRBV9 - TRBJ2-7
CAIREVGANYGYTF TGTGCCATCAGGGAGGTGGGAGCGAACTATGGCTACACCTTC - TRBV10-3 - TRBJ1-2
CASRRGGPMNTEAFF TGTGCCAGTAGAAGGGGAGGCCCAATGAACACTGAAGCTTTCTTT - TRBV19 - TRBJ1-1
CASSPLGREGYTF TGTGCCAGCAGCCCCCTAGGACGGGAGGGCTACACCTTC - TRBV6-5 - TRBJ1-2
CASSARGASTGNTIYF TGTGCCAGCTCAGCACGCGGGGCCTCGACTGGAAACACCATATATTTT - TRBV18 - TRBJ1-3
CASSQDRTVNYGYTF TGTGCCAGCAGCCAAGATCGGACAGTAAACTATGGCTACACCTTC - TRBV14 - TRBJ1-2
CASNTGGTDTEAFF TGCGCCAGCAACACGGGGGGTACGGACACTGAAGCTTTCTTT - TRBV10-2 - TRBJ1-1
CASSRGSNQPQHF TGTGCCAGCAGCCGCGGGAGCAATCAGCCCCAGCATTTT - TRBV5-5 - TRBJ1-5
CASSLTSTGDTQYF TGTGCCAGCAGTTTAACTTCTACAGGGGACACGCAGTATTTT few TRBV27 TRBD1 TRBJ2-3
CASSDTKSSYNEQFF TGTGCCAGCAGTGACACGAAGAGCTCCTACAATGAGCAGTTCTTC few TRBV2 - TRBJ2-1
CSVDGAGGLYEQFF TGCAGCGTTGATGGGGCAGGGGGACTCTATGAGCAGTTCTTC - TRBV29-1 - TRBJ2-1
CASSLRGLNSPLHF TGTGCCAGCAGCCTAAGGGGTCTTAATTCACCCCTCCACTTT - TRBV7-9 - TRBJ1-6
CASSFHSGGRDTEAFF TGTGCCAGCAGTTTCCACAGCGGGGGGAGGGACACTGAAGCTTTCTTT once TRBV6-6 - TRBJ1-1
CASSSPGGRSEQYF TGTGCCAGCAGTTCTCCGGGGGGCAGGAGCGAGCAGTACTTC - TRBV6-5 - TRBJ2-7
CASSRLGQGAIPYEQYF TGTGCCAGCAGTCGGCTGGGACAGGGGGCTATTCCCTACGAGCAGTACTTC - TRBV27 TRBD1 TRBJ2-7
CASSPLRGRNTEAFF TGTGCCAGCAGCCCGTTGAGGGGGAGGAACACTGAAGCTTTCTTT - TRBV11-1 - TRBJ1-1
CASMPGQGINNEQFF TGCGCCAGCATGCCGGGACAGGGTATAAACAATGAGCAGTTCTTC - TRBV5-1 TRBD1 TRBJ2-1
CASSWNRVYEQFF TGTGCCAGCAGCTGGAACAGGGTATATGAGCAGTTCTTC - TRBV11-2 - TRBJ2-1
CSTRTGENIQYF TGCAGCACCCGGACAGGGGAAAACATTCAGTACTTC - TRBV29-1 TRBD1 TRBJ2-4
CASSGWTSGGDAYEQYF TGTGCCAGCAGTGGGTGGACTAGCGGGGGAGACGCTTACGAGCAGTACTTC once TRBV25-1 TRBD2 TRBJ2-7